The sequence of this TCR beta chain was determined in a study of identifying expanded T cells in peripheral blood. Healthy donors had no documented immune events, such as infections, while sampled. Notes on the study in general: Clone count variance between roughly 2-week samples rose with total template count. Differentially abundant clones: roughly 1.3 between replicates, 16.4 at approximately 13 days, roughly 18 at four.

This CDR3 region has 18 residues. V shed 1 base and J shed 0 bases, with 16 bases lying between them. Per germline, CDR1 MGHDK and CDR2 SYGVNS. Clones were sequenced by immunoSEQ multiplex PCR, and TCRdb holds only the in-frame ones, with some missing. The sample shows about 94,000 clones, 88% of them seen only once. A word on this clone: Its antigen is still unknown.

This TCR was sampled from a person between 18 and 75 years old in good health. The chain joins TRBV25-1 to TRBJ2-1; TRBD1 or TRBD2 may be the D gene (6 bases each). Sequenced material: blood. CDR3 sequence (DNA): TGTGCCAGCAGTGAATTGACAGGTCTAGCGAACTCCTACAATGAGCAGTTCTTC. As protein: CASSELTGLANSYNEQFF.